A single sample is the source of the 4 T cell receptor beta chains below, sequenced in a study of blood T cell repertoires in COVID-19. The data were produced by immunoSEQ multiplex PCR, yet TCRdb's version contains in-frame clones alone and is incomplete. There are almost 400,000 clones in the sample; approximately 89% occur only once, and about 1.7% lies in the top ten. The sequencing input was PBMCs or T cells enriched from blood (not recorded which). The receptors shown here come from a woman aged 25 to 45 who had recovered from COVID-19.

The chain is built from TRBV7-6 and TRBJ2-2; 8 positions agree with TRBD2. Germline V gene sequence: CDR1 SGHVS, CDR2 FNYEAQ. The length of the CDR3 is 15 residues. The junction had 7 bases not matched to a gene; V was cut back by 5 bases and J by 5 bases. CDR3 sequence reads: CASSPGGVRTGELFF. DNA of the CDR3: TGTGCCAGCAGCCCGGGAGGGGTCCGGACCGGGGAGCTGTTTTTT.

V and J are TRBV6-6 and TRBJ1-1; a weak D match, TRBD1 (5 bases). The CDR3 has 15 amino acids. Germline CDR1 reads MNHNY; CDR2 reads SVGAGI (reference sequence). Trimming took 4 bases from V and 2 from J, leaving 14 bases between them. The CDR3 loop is CASSSPLGGNTEAFF. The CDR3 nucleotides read TGTGCCAGCAGTTCCCCCCTCGGGGGTAACACTGAAGCTTTCTTT.

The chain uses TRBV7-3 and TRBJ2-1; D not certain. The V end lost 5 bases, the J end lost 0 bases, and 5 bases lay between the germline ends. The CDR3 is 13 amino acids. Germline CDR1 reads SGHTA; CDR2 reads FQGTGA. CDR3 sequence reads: CASSLSSYNEQFF. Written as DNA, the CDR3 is TGTGCCAGCAGCCTCTCCTCCTACAATGAGCAGTTCTTC.

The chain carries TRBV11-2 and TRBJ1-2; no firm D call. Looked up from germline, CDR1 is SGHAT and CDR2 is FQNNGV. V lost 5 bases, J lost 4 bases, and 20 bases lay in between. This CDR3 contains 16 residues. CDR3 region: CASSPRGRAKGYGYTF. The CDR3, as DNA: TGTGCCAGCAGCCCCCGAGGGCGCGCGAAGGGCTATGGCTACACCTTC.